This T cell receptor beta chain appears in the sequencing data of a study of blood T cell repertoires in COVID-19. Some clones are missing from TCRdb's copy, which holds only in-frame ones; the method was immunoSEQ multiplex PCR. Of some 120,000 clones in the sample, roughly 80% were seen once. Trimming removed 7 bases from V and 5 bases from J, with 14 bases in between. CDR3 length equals 12 residues. The V gene's germline CDR1 is SQVTM and CDR2 ANQGSEA. This rearrangement joins TRBV29-1 to TRBJ1-1; maybe TRBD1 (6 bases). This TCR came from a man in his sixties or seventies with acute or convalescent COVID-19. What was sequenced was peripheral blood. The CDR3 is CSGRQGHTEAFF. In nucleotides, the CDR3 is TGCAGCGGGAGGCAGGGGCATACTGAAGCTTTCTTT.